Shown below are 18 T cell receptor beta chains from a single sample sequenced in a study of T-cell reconstitution after alpha-beta-depleted transplantation in children. A library of TCRbeta sequences, prepared with unique molecular identifiers, was generated. Using its own MiXCR run on the PCR reads, TCRdb lists one record per CDR3 protein. The sample yields a few hundred thousand distinct CDR3 sequences, about 17% seen once. Specimen: PBMCs, mostly from graft donor cells, collected 360 days after TCRalphabeta/CD19-depleted stem cell transplant. The origin of the receptors is a boy in the first two years of life who had a stem cell transplant for Wiskott-Aldrich syndrome, so the T cells may come from the graft donor.

The chain recombines TRBV10-3 with TRBJ2-2; D is tentatively TRBD1 or TRBD2 (7 bases each). This CDR3 has 15 residues. Germline-derived CDR1 and CDR2 are ENHRY and SYGVKD. V was clipped by 4 bases and J by 3 bases, with 12 bases between them. The CDR3 spells CAISGEGAHTGELFF. CDR3 nucleotides: TGTGCCATCAGTGGGGAGGGGGCGCACACCGGGGAGCTGTTTTTT.

The chain couples TRBV5-5 to TRBJ2-5; the match to TRBD1 covers 8 bases. Germline loops: CDR1 SGHKS, CDR2 YYEKEE (reference sequence). The CDR3 covers 14 residues. V trimming: 4 bases; J trimming: 5 bases; junction bases outside the gene matches: 7. CDR3 nucleotides: TGTGCCAGCAGCCCGGACAGGGTTGGGGAGACCCAGTACTTC. Translation gives CASSPDRVGETQYF. Variable domain in full (rest from reference TRBV5-5 and TRBJ2-5): DAGVTQSPTHLIKTRGQQVTLRCSPISGHKSVSWYQQVLGQGPQFIFQYYEKEERGRGNFPDRFSARQFPNYSSELNVNALLLGDSALYLCASSPDRVGETQYFGPGTRLLVL.

The chain carries TRBV4-3 and TRBJ2-1; 10 positions match TRBD2. The CDR3 loop spans 19 amino acids. The V gene end was trimmed by 3 bases and the J gene end by 3 bases; junction bases not matched to a gene: 14. Germline V gives CDR1 LGHNA, CDR2 YSLEER. The CDR3 is CASSQAGAVAGGHYNEQFF. The CDR3 coding sequence is TGCGCCAGCAGCCAGGCCGGCGCGGTAGCGGGAGGACACTACAATGAGCAGTTCTTC.

The chain carries TRBV5-4 and TRBJ1-4; D is uncertain. The CDR3 sequence is 14 residues long. The V end was cut by 0 bases, the J end by 7 bases, with 10 bases between. Looked up from germline, CDR1 is SGHNT and CDR2 is YYREEE (reference sequence). The CDR3 region is CASSLEQFSEKLFF. CDR3 coding DNA: TGTGCCAGCAGCTTGGAACAGTTCAGTGAAAAACTGTTTTTT.

The gene calls are TRBV4-3 and TRBJ2-3; D may be TRBD2 (5 bases). This CDR3 region has 15 residues. V dropped 2 bases and J dropped 4 bases, with 13 bases sitting between them. Germline V gene lookup returns CDR1 LGHNA and CDR2 YSLEER. The CDR3 DNA follows: TGCGCCAGCAGCCAAAGTGGGAGTAGGGCAGATACGCAGTATTTT. Translated: CASSQSGSRADTQYF.

This clonotype appeared many times. V is TRBV11-2 and J is TRBJ2-7; 11 positions match TRBD2. The CDR3 is made up of 19 amino acids. From germline, CDR1 is SGHAT and CDR2 FQNNGV. J lost 3 bases, V lost 5 bases, and 18 bases had no gene match. In DNA form, the CDR3 reads TGTGCCAGCAGCACCTGGCCTAGCGGGGGGTCCCCCCACTACTACGAGCAGTACTTC. Its protein is CASSTWPSGGSPHYYEQYF.

This chain uses TRBV28 with TRBJ1-5; a possible D gene is TRBD1 (6 bases). The V gene's germline CDR1 is MDHEN and CDR2 SYDVKM. The V end was cut by 5 bases, the J end by 7 bases, with 18 bases between. The CDR3 runs 15 residues. The CDR3 nucleotides are TGTGCCAGCAGTATCGTGCCGGGGGCCTGGCAGCCCCAGCATTTT. As protein: CASSIVPGAWQPQHF.

Comments on this clonotype: At one boundary the junction diverges from the germline segment, which might be a read error. V gene TRBV11-1 combines with J gene TRBJ1-4, with D perhaps matching TRBD1 (5 bases). The CDR3 spans 17 residues. Germline V gene data show CDR1 as SGHAT and CDR2 as FQDESV (reference sequence). This CDR3 is CACSFKGSRDSSEKLFF. In nucleotides, the CDR3 is TGTGCCTGCAGCTTTAAAGGATCTCGAGACAGCTCTGAAAAACTGTTTTTT.

The rearrangement links TRBV12-3 or TRBV12-4 to TRBJ2-3; D remains ambiguous. V lost 6 bases to trimming and J lost 2 bases, with 9 bases between them. The CDR3 totals 13 residues. CDR3 region: CASSRRATDTQYF. The CDR3 nucleotides read TGTGCCAGCAGCCGCCGAGCCACAGATACGCAGTATTTT.

J is TRBJ2-3 and V is TRBV6-1; TRBD2 aligns across 8 bases. Germline assignment: CDR1 MNHNS and CDR2 SASEGT. V lost 8 bases to trimming and J lost 3 bases; unmatched junction nucleotides: 13. CDR3 length: 16 amino acids. The CDR3 is CASQREKGWLTDTQYF. The CDR3 DNA sequence: TGTGCCAGCCAGCGGGAGAAGGGGTGGCTGACAGATACGCAGTATTTT.

V is TRBV20-1 and J is TRBJ2-2, with 7 bases that match TRBD2. Per germline, CDR1 DFQATT and CDR2 SNEGSKA (reference sequence). V dropped 6 bases and J dropped 1; count of bases not matched to a gene: 8. This CDR3 comprises 15 residues. The CDR3 bases are TGCAGTGCCCCACCAGGCGGGGGGAACACCGGGGAGCTGTTTTTT. This codes for CSAPPGGGNTGELFF.

The J gene is TRBJ2-2, the V gene TRBV5-1; D call uncertain. The CDR3 totals 14 residues. The germline CDR1 and CDR2 sequences are SGHRS and YFSETQ. V was cut by 5 bases and J by 1 base, with 9 bases left in between. The CDR3 reads CASRQAVNTGELFF. The DNA for the CDR3 is TGCGCCAGCAGGCAGGCCGTGAACACCGGGGAGCTGTTTTTT.

The chain links TRBV5-1 to TRBJ2-1; 7 nucleotides line up with TRBD2. The CDR3 spans 15 residues. Germline V gene lookup returns CDR1 SGHRS and CDR2 YFSETQ. Losses at the gene ends were 6 bases for V and 0 bases for J; bases not matched to a gene: 6. CDR3 residues: CASKLREASYNEQFF. The CDR3 bases are TGCGCCAGCAAACTACGGGAGGCCTCCTACAATGAGCAGTTCTTC.

This clonotype appeared a few times. This sequence joins TRBV29-1 and TRBJ1-1; unclear D gene. Trimming cost V 5 bases and J 1 base, with 8 bases left between them. Germline V gene data show CDR1 as SQVTM and CDR2 as ANQGSEA. The CDR3 has 12 amino acids. The CDR3 DNA sequence: TGCAGCGTTTCTCAGAAGAACACTGAAGCTTTCTTT. The encoded protein is CSVSQKNTEAFF.

Written as DNA, the CDR3 is TGTGCCACCAGTGACGCACTAGCGCTTCCTTTCTACAATGAGCAGTTCTTC. It is translated as CATSDALALPFYNEQFF. The chain is built from TRBV24-1 and TRBJ2-1; 7 nucleotides line up with TRBD2. The CDR3 contains 17 residues. CDR1 KGHDR and CDR2 SFDVKD come from the germline V gene. The V and J ends lost 4 bases and 3 bases, in that order; junction bases with no gene match: 11.

This clonotype was picked up a small number of times. Here the CDR3 reads CASSESASTYEQYF. CDR3 sequence (DNA): TGCGCCAGCAGCGAGTCAGCGTCTACCTACGAGCAGTACTTC. This chain uses TRBV5-1 with TRBJ2-7, with D hard to call. The CDR3 totals 14 residues. Trimming removed 4 bases from V and 2 bases from J, with 13 bases in between. CDR1 is SGHRS and CDR2 is YFSETQ in the germline V gene.

Only a few counts were recorded for this clonotype. The rearrangement uses TRBV7-2 and TRBJ1-5, with 7 bases that match TRBD1. Per germline, CDR1 SGHTA and CDR2 FQGNSA. The CDR3 loop spans 16 amino acids. The J segment lost 1 base and the V segment lost 5 bases, leaving 8 bases of the junction unmatched. The CDR3 loop is CASSKLGTDSNQPQHF. The DNA of the CDR3 is TGTGCCAGCAGCAAATTGGGGACAGACAGCAATCAGCCCCAGCATTTT.

The chain uses TRBV27 and TRBJ2-1; the match to TRBD1 covers 7 bases. V shed 6 bases and J 4 bases; nucleotides not matched to a gene: 9. This CDR3 region has 15 residues. Germline-derived CDR1 and CDR2 are MNHEY and SMNVEV (reference sequence). CDR3 amino acids: CASSASGTAYNEQFF. The CDR3 DNA reads TGTGCCAGCAGCGCCTCCGGGACAGCTTACAATGAGCAGTTCTTC.